This T cell receptor (beta chain) was documented in a study of breast tumors, draining lymph nodes, adjacent tissues. This clonotype is judged medium-sized. The target antigen is unknown. Samples came from axillary lymph nodes draining the breast cancer. Findings of the study overall: Tumors had less TCR diversity than lymph nodes, more than nontumor tissue. The lymph node origin of tumor T cells was framed as consistent with a hypothesis, not demonstrated.

TCRdb called the multiplex PCR reads again in MiXCR, with one record for every CDR3 protein. Counted here are 100,000 or so distinct CDR3 sequences, roughly 20% occurring once; the ten biggest clones make up 1% to 1.5%. Sequenced input: axillary lymph node tissue. This TCR came from a female donor with breast cancer. Some clones in this sample may be carry-over from other donors' samples.

CDR3 nucleotide sequence: TGCAGTGCCGAGCTGCGTAACTCCTACGAGCAGTACTTC. This gives the protein CSAELRNSYEQYF. The chain joins TRBV20-1 to TRBJ2-7, with D hard to call. From germline, CDR1 is DFQATT and CDR2 SNEGSKA (reference sequence). This CDR3 contains 13 residues. Trimming removed 6 bases at V and 0 bases at J, with 12 bases between.